Each of the 12 T cell receptor beta chains below was sequenced from the same sample in a study of T cell changes during pregnancy in multiple sclerosis. The repertoire was sequenced with immunoSEQ multiplex PCR; TCRdb's copy has only in-frame clones and lacks some. Found here are 40,000 to 50,000 clones, 91% of them singletons; the top ten hold 9.5% to 13%. The sample here was CD8+ T cells from peripheral blood mononuclear cells, taken after pregnancy. The receptors originated from a female donor with multiple sclerosis, enrolled in a pregnancy study.

This clone has more than one count but fewer than ten. The chain is built from TRBV28 and TRBJ1-5, with 7 bases that match TRBD1. V was clipped by 5 bases and J by 1 base; unmatched bases: 2. In germline, CDR1 is MDHEN, CDR2 SYDVKM. CDR3 length: 14 residues. This CDR3 is CASSLTGSNQPQHF. The CDR3 bases are TGTGCCAGCAGTCTGACAGGGAGCAATCAGCCCCAGCATTTT.

The chain carries TRBV10-3 and TRBJ2-7, with D unresolved. The CDR3 loop spans 13 amino acids. V was shortened by 5 bases and J by 1 base, with 9 bases between the two germline ends. CDR1 is ENHRY and CDR2 is SYGVKD in the germline V gene. The CDR3 bases are TGTGCCATCAGTCCCACTGCTTCCTACGAGCAGTACTTC. Translated, it gives CAISPTASYEQYF.

This chain links TRBV4-1 with TRBJ1-2; TRBD1 is a possible D gene (6 bases). V lost 4 bases and J 5 bases, leaving 20 bases between the germline ends. CDR1 is MGHRA, CDR2 YSYEKL, per germline. The CDR3 has 16 amino acids. This CDR3 is CASSPPGQGQPYGYTF. The CDR3 DNA follows: TGCGCCAGCAGCCCGCCCGGGCAGGGGCAACCTTATGGCTACACCTTC.

In DNA form, the CDR3 reads TGTGCCAGCAGCTCCCCGGGACACAAGAACACTGAAGCTTTCTTT. Translating it yields CASSSPGHKNTEAFF. V usage is TRBV5-6 and J usage is TRBJ1-1; tentative D call: TRBD1 (6 bases). CDR1 and CDR2 (germline): SGHDT, YYEEEE. CDR3 length: 15 residues. Trimming shortened V by 3 bases and J by 1 base, and 13 bases separated the two germline ends.

V gene TRBV7-8 combines with J gene TRBJ2-1; 8 bases align to TRBD2. This CDR3 is built from 14 residues. V trimming: 9 bases; J trimming: 7 bases; junction bases outside the gene matches: 11. Germline CDR1 reads SGHVS; CDR2 reads FQNEAQ. CDR3 protein: CASNTGGLDNEQFF. The CDR3 DNA follows: TGTGCCAGTAATACGGGGGGGCTCGATAATGAGCAGTTCTTC.

This chain uses TRBV4-1 with TRBJ2-1; D remains unclear. CDR3 length equals 15 residues. V was cut by 1 base and J by 2 bases, with 9 bases left in between. Germline V gene lookup returns CDR1 MGHRA and CDR2 YSYEKL. The CDR3 coding sequence is TGCGCCAGCAGCCAAGTTCGGTTAGCCTACAATGAGCAGTTCTTC. Translation gives CASSQVRLAYNEQFF.

The chain is built from TRBV4-1 and TRBJ1-5; D gene uncertain. Germline V CDR1 and CDR2: MGHRA, YSYEKL. This CDR3 region has 13 residues. V was clipped by 1 base and J by 7 bases, with 8 bases between them. CDR3 nucleotides: TGCGCCAGCAGCCAAGGGGCCGGCCAGCCCCAGCATTTT. Protein: CASSQGAGQPQHF.

The genes are TRBV4-1 and TRBJ2-5, with 9 nucleotides matching TRBD2. V lost 1 base, J lost 1 base, and 10 bases stayed unmatched. Germline CDR1 and CDR2: MGHRA and YSYEKL. The CDR3 has 18 amino acids. Written as DNA, the CDR3 is TGCGCCAGCAGCCAAGTCGCGGGGGGGACAATGACCCAAGAGACCCAGTACTTC. This encodes CASSQVAGGTMTQETQYF.

In regard to this clone: A junction boundary mismatches the germline segment, possibly from a read error. This chain links TRBV7-7 with TRBJ2-5; 16 bases map to TRBD2. Germline loops: CDR1 SSHAT, CDR2 FNYEAQ (reference sequence). The length of the CDR3 is 18 residues. The DNA of the CDR3 is TGTGCTAGCAGCTTAGGGACTAGCGGGGGGGCTACTCTCAAGACCCAGTACTTC. It encodes CASSLGTSGGATLKTQYF.

The V and J genes are TRBV11-2 and TRBJ1-5, with D possibly being TRBD1 (5 bases). Germline V gene sequence: CDR1 SGHAT, CDR2 FQNNGV. The germline V and J ends were trimmed by 5 bases and 7 bases, with 12 bases remaining between them. The CDR3 is 13 residues long. The CDR3 reads CASSLYRGQPQHF. The DNA of the CDR3 is TGTGCCAGCAGCCTGTACCGGGGGCAGCCCCAGCATTTT.

The gene calls are TRBV11-2 and TRBJ1-1; D gene ambiguous. Trimming shortened V by 6 bases and J by 5 bases, and 16 bases separated the two germline ends. Germline CDR1 is SGHAT and CDR2 is FQNNGV. The CDR3 is made up of 14 amino acids. The CDR3 bases are TGTGCCAGCAGGGTGGGCGGGCAGTGGACTGAAGCTTTCTTT. This encodes CASRVGGQWTEAFF.

The V and J genes are TRBV6-1 and TRBJ2-7, with 9 bases identical to TRBD1. The CDR3 is 16 amino acids. V trimming: 4 bases; J trimming: 2 bases; junction bases outside the gene matches: 9. CDR1 and CDR2 (germline): MNHNS, SASEGT. The CDR3 nucleotides are TGTGCCAGCAGTGTCCCCCGGGACAGGGAGACCTACGAGCAGTACTTC. Translating it yields CASSVPRDRETYEQYF.